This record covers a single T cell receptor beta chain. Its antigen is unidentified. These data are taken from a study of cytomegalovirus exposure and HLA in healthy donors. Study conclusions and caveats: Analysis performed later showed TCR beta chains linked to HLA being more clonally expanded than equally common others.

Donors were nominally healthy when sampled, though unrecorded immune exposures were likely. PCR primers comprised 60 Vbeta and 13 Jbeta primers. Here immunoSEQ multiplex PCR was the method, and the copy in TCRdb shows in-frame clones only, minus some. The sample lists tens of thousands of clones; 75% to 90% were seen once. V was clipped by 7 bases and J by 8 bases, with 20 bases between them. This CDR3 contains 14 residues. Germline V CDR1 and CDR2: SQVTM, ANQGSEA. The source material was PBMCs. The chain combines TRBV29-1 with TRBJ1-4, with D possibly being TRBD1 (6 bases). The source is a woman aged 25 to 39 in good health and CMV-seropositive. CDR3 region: CSADGGAPGEKLFF. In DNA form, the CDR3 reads TGCAGCGCGGACGGGGGGGCGCCGGGGGAAAAACTGTTTTTT.